The rows below give T cell receptor beta chains drawn from one sample of a study of cytomegalovirus exposure and HLA in healthy donors. This table comes from immunoSEQ multiplex PCR, and its TCRdb copy is limited to in-frame clones, with some not included. The sample consists of roughly 240,000 clones, around 80% of them appearing once. The specimen was PBMCs. The receptors come from a woman aged 40 to 50 in good health and CMV-seropositive. Each CDR3 is given with its conserved first and last residue. The order of the fields is J gene, D gene, clone size, V gene, CDR3 DNA, CDR3 protein. D genes are given only for firm matches. Rows give clone size only sometimes, using once, few, many, or a class for an expanded clone.

TRBJ1-1	TRBD1	-	TRBV13	TGTGCCAGCAGCGTAGACAGGGGGAACACTGAAGCTTTCTTT	CASSVDRGNTEAFF
TRBJ2-5	-	once	TRBV6-5	TGTGCCAGCAGTTACTCTCACGGGACCCAGTACTTC	CASSYSHGTQYF
TRBJ1-5	TRBD1	-	TRBV4-1	TGCGCCAGCAGCCAACGACAGGGGGCGAATCAGCCCCAGCATTTT	CASSQRQGANQPQHF
TRBJ1-1	TRBD1	-	TRBV2	TGTGCCAGCAGTGCCACAGGGGGCCGGTTAACTGAAGCTTTCTTT	CASSATGGRLTEAFF
TRBJ2-2	-	-	TRBV29-1	TGCAGCGTTGCAAGGGGGGGCGGGGAGCTGTTTTTT	CSVARGGGELFF
TRBJ2-2	-	-	TRBV21-1	TGTGCCAGCAGCAAAGATGGCACAGGGGGAACCGGGGAGCTGTTTTTT	CASSKDGTGGTGELFF
TRBJ2-3	-	-	TRBV5-1	TGCGCCAGCAGCTTGGTTTTCCAGGAGGTTATGGATACGCAGTATTTT	CASSLVFQEVMDTQYF
TRBJ1-2	TRBD1	-	TRBV4-1	TGCGCCAGCAGCCAAGACGACAGGGTCTATGGCTACACCTTC	CASSQDDRVYGYTF
TRBJ2-7	-	-	TRBV5-4	TGTGCCAGCAGCTCGGAAAAAGCGGTCTCCTACGAGCAGTACTTC	CASSSEKAVSYEQYF
TRBJ2-1	TRBD2	-	TRBV5-1	TGCGCCAGCAGCTTGAGGGCGGGGGGTTCCTACAATGAGCAGTTCTTC	CASSLRAGGSYNEQFF
TRBJ2-4	TRBD1	once	TRBV10-3	TGTGCCATCAGTGCAGGACAGGGGGTTGGTTTTGAAGGGTACTTC	CAISAGQGVGFEGYF
TRBJ2-5	TRBD2	once	TRBV6-5	TGTGCCAGCAGTTACCGACTAGCGGCCTCTGGGACCCAGTACTTC	CASSYRLAASGTQYF
TRBJ2-7	TRBD2	-	TRBV5-1	TGCGCCAGCAGCTTGGAATCCGGGGGTACTAGCGGTGCTTTGGAGCAGTACTTC	CASSLESGGTSGALEQYF
TRBJ2-2	TRBD2	-	TRBV6-6	TGTGCCAGCATTAGGATGCGGGAGGCCACCACCGGGGAGCTGTTTTTT	CASIRMREATTGELFF
TRBJ1-4	TRBD1	once	TRBV18	TGTGCCAGCTCCGGGACAGATAGTGGAGAAAAACTGTTTTTT	CASSGTDSGEKLFF
TRBJ2-1	TRBD1	few	TRBV18	TGTGCCAGCTCAGCTAGACAGGGAGAGAATGAGCAGTTCTTC	CASSARQGENEQFF
TRBJ2-4	-	-	TRBV7-2	TGTGCCAGCAGCTTAGGCCCCGGAGAGGCCGACCGAGCCAAAAACATTCAGTACTTC	CASSLGPGEADRAKNIQYF
TRBJ2-7	TRBD1	-	TRBV19	TGTGCCAGTAGGGGACAGGGTTATTCATACGAGCAGTACTTC	CASRGQGYSYEQYF
TRBJ2-7	TRBD1	-	TRBV27	TGTGCCAGCAGTTTCTCGGGGACAGGGGTCCCCTACGAGCAGTACTTC	CASSFSGTGVPYEQYF
TRBJ1-1	-	once	TRBV6-6	TGTGCCAGCAGCGTCAGGTTGAACACTGAAGCTTTCTTT	CASSVRLNTEAFF
TRBJ2-7	TRBD2	-	TRBV7-2	TGTGCCAGCAGCTTACTAGCGGGGATGGAAGAGCAGTACTTC	CASSLLAGMEEQYF
TRBJ2-1	-	-	TRBV18	TGTGCCAGCTCACCGGAGACTAGGGTCTTAAATGAGCAGTTCTTC	CASSPETRVLNEQFF
TRBJ2-5	-	-	TRBV18	TGTGCCAGCTTGCCAACACTACAAGAGACCCAGTACTTC	CASLPTLQETQYF
TRBJ1-2	-	-	TRBV7-8	TGTGCCAGCAGCTCCCAGGGCGGGGGAGGACCTTATGGCTACACCTTC	CASSSQGGGGPYGYTF
TRBJ2-5	TRBD2	-	TRBV5-1	TGCGCCAGCAGCTTGGTGGTGTCTAGCGGTCTCGGGACCCAGTACTTC	CASSLVVSSGLGTQYF
TRBJ1-3	-	-	TRBV19	TGTGCCAGTAGTATTCAGGGCGCTGGAAACACCATATATTTT	CASSIQGAGNTIYF
TRBJ1-5	TRBD1	-	TRBV7-6	TGTGCCAGCAGCTTAACAGGGGGCAGCAATCAGCCCCAGCATTTT	CASSLTGGSNQPQHF
TRBJ1-4	-	-	TRBV6-5	TGTGCCAGCAGGAGGGCCGGTGAAAAACTGTTTTTT	CASRRAGEKLFF
TRBJ2-7	-	-	TRBV5-1	TGCGCCAGCAGCTTGGAAAGGGGATTTGACGAGCAGTACTTC	CASSLERGFDEQYF
TRBJ1-2	TRBD1	-	TRBV29-1	TGCAGCGTCGGGGACAGGGGGCGCCGGGATGGCTACACCTTC	CSVGDRGRRDGYTF